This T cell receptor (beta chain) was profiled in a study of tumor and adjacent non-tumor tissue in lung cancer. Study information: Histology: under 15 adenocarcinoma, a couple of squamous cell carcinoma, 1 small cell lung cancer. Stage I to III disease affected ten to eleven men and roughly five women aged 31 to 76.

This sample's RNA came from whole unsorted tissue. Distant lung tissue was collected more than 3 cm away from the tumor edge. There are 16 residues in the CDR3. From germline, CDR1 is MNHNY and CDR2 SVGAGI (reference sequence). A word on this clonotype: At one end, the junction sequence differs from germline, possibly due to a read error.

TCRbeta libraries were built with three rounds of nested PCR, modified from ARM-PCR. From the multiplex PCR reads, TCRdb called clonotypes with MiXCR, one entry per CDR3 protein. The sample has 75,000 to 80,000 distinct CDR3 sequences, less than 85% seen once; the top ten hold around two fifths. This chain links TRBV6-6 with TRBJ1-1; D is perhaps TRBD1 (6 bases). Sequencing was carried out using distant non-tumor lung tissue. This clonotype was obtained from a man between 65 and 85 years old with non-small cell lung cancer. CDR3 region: CANRTGFGRYGTEAVF. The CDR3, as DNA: TGTGCCAACAGAACAGGGTTCGGTAGATATGGCACTGAAGCTGTCTTT.